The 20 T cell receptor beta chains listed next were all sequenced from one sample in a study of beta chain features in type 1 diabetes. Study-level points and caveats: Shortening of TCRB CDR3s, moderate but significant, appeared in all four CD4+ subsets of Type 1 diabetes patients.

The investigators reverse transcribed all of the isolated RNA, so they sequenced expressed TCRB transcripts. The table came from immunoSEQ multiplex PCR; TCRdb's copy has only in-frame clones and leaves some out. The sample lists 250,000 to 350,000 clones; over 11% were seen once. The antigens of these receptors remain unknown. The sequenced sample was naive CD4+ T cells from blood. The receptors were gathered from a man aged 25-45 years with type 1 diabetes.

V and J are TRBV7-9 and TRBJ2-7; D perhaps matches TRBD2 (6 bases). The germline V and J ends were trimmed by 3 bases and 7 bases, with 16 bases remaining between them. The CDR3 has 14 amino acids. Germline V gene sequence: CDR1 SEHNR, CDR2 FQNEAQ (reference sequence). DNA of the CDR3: TGTGCCAGCAGCTTGGGTGGAGGGATGAGAGAGCAGTACTTC. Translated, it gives CASSLGGGMREQYF. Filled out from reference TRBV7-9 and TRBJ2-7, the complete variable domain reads DTGVSQNPRHKITKRGQNVTFRCDPISEHNRLYWYRQTLGQGPEFLTYFQNEAQLEKSRLLSDRFSAERPKGSFSTLEIQRTEQGDSAMYLCASSLGGGMREQYFGPGTRLTVT.

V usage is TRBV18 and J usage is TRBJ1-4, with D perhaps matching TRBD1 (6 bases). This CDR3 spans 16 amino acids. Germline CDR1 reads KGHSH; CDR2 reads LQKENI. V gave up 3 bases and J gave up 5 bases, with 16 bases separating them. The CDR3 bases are TGTGCCAGCTCACCGGTTCAGGACAGCCGAAATGAAAAACTGTTTTTT. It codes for CASSPVQDSRNEKLFF.

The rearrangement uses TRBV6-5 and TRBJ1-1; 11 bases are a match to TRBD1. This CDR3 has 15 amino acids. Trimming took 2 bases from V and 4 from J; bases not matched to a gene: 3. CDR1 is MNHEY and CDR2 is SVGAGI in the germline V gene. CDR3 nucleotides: TGTGCCAGCAGTTACGTCGGGACAGGGGGCACTGAAGCTTTCTTT. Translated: CASSYVGTGGTEAFF.

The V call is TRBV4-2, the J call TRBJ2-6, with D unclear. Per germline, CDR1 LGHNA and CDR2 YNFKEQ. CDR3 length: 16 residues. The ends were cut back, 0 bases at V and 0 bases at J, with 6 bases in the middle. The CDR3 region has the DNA TGTGCCAGCAGCCAAGATCAGGTCTCTGGGGCCAACGTCCTGACTTTC. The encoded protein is CASSQDQVSGANVLTF.

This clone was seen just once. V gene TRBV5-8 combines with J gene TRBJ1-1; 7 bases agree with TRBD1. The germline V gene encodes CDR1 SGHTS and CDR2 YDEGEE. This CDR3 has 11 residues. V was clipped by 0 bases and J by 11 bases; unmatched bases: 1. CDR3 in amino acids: CASSLATGAFF. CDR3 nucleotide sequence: TGTGCCAGCAGCTTGGCGACAGGGGCTTTCTTT. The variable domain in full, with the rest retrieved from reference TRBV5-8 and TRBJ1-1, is EAGVTQSPTHLIKTRGQQATLRCSPISGHTSVYWYQQALGLGLQFLLWYDEGEERNRGNFPPRFSGRQFPNYSSELNVNALELEDSALYLCASSLATGAFFGQGTRLTVV.

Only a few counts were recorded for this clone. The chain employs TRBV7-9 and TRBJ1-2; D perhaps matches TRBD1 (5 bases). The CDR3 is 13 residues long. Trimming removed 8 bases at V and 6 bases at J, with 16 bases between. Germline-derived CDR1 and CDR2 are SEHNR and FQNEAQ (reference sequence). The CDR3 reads CASQPPRGDGYTF. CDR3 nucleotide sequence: TGTGCCAGCCAGCCCCCACGGGGGGATGGCTACACCTTC.

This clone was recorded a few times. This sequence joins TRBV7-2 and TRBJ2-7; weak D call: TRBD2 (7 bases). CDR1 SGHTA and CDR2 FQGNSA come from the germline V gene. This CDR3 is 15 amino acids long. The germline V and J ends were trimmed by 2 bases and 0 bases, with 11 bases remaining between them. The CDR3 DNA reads TGTGCCAGCAGCTTAAGGGGGGGGAGCTCCTACGAGCAGTACTTC. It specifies CASSLRGGSSYEQYF. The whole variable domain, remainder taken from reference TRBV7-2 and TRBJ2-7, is GAGVSQSPSNKVTEKGKDVELRCDPISGHTALYWYRQSLGQGLEFLIYFQGNSAPDKSGLPSDRFSAERTGGSVSTLTIQRTQQEDSAVYLCASSLRGGSSYEQYFGPGTRLTVT.

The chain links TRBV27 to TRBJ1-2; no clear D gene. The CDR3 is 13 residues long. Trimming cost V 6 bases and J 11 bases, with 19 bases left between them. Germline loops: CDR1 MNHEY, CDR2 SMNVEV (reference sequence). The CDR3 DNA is TGTGCCAGCAGCCGGGAGAGGAAGACGGGATACACCTTC. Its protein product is CASSRERKTGYTF.

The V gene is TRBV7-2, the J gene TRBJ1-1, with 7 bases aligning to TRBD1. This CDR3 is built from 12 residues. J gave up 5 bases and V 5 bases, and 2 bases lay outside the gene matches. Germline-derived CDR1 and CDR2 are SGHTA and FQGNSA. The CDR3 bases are TGTGCCAGCAGCACACAGGGGACTGAAGCTTTCTTT. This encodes CASSTQGTEAFF.

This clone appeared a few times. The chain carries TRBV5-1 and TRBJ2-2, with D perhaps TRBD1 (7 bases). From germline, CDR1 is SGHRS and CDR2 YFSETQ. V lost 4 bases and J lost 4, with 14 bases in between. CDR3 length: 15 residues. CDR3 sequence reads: CASSNRGGGTGELFF. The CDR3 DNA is TGCGCCAGCAGCAACAGGGGAGGCGGCACCGGGGAGCTGTTTTTT.

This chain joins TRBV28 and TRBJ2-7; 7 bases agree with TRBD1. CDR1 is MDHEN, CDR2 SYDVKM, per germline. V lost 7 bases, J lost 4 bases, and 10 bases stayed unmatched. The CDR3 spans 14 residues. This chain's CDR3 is CASTLGTVSYEQYF. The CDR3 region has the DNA TGTGCCAGCACCCTAGGGACAGTCTCGTACGAGCAGTACTTC. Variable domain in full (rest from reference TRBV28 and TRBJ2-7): DVKVTQSSRYLVKRTGEKVFLECVQDMDHENMFWYRQDPGLGLRLIYFSYDVKMKEKGDIPEGYSVSREKKERFSLILESASTNQTSMYLCASTLGTVSYEQYFGPGTRLTVT.

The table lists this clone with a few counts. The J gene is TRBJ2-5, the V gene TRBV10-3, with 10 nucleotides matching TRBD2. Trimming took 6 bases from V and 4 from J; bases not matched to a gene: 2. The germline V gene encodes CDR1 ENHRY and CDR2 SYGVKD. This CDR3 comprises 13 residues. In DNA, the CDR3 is TGTGCCATCAGACGACTAGCGGGAGAGACCCAGTACTTC. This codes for CAIRRLAGETQYF.

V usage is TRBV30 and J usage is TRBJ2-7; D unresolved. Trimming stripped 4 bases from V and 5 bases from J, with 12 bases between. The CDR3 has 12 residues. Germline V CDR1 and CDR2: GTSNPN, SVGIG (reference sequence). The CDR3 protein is CAWKSRFHEQYF. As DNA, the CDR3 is TGTGCCTGGAAATCGAGGTTCCACGAGCAGTACTTC.

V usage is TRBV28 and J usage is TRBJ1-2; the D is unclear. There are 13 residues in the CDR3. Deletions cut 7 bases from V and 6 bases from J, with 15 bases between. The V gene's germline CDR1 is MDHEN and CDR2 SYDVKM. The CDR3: CASTPPGIDGYTF. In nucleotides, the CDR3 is TGTGCCAGCACCCCCCCGGGAATCGATGGCTACACCTTC.

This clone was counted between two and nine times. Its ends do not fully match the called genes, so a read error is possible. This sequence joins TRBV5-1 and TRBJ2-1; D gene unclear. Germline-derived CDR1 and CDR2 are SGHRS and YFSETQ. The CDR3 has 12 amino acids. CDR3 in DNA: TGCGCCAGCAGCTTGGACTACCATGAGCAGTTCTTC. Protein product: CASSLDYHEQFF.

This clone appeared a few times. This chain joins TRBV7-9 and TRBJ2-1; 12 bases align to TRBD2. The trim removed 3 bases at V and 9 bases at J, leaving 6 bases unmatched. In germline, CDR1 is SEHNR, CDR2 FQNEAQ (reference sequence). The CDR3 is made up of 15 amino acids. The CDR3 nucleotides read TGTGCCAGCAGCTTGCGACTAGCGGGAGAAGGTGAGCAGTTCTTC. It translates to CASSLRLAGEGEQFF.

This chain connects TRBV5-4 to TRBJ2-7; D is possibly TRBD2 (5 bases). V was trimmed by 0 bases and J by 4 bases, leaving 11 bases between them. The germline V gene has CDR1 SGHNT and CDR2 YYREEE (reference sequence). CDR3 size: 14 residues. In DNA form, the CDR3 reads TGTGCCAGCAGCTTGGCCGGGGAAAGGTACGAGCAGTACTTC. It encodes CASSLAGERYEQYF.

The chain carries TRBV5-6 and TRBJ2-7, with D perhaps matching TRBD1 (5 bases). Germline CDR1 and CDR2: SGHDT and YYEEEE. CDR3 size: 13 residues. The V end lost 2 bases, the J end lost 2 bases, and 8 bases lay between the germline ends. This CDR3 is CASSFRQPYEQYF. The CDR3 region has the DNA TGTGCCAGCAGCTTTCGACAGCCCTACGAGCAGTACTTC.

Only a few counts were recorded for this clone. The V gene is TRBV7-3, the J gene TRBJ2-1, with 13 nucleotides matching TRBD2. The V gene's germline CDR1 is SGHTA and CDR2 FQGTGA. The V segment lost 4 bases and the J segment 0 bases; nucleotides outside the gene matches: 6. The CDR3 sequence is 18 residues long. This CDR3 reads CASSSRTSGRSSYNEQFF. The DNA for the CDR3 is TGTGCCAGCAGCTCCCGGACTAGCGGGAGAAGCTCCTACAATGAGCAGTTCTTC. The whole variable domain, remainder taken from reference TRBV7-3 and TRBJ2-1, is GAGVSQTPSNKVTEKGKYVELRCDPISGHTALYWYRQSLGQGPEFLIYFQGTGAADDSGLPNDRFFAVRPEGSVSTLKIQRTERGDSAVYLCASSSRTSGRSSYNEQFFGPGTRLTVL.

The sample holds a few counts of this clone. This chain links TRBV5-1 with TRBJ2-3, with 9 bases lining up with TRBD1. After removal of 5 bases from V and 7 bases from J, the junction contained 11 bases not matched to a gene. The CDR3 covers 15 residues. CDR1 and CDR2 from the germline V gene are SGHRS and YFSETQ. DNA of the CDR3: TGCGCCAGCAGGGCCGGGACAGGGAGAGAGCATACGCAGTATTTT. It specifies CASRAGTGREHTQYF.